The source of this T cell receptor beta chain is a study of blood T cell repertoires in COVID-19 (dated by TCRdb to between 2020 and 2021). For the study in its entirety: Collaborator samples came from the United States, Italy and Spain and covered acute and convalescent phases of COVID-19. HLA class I and class II types, where available, came from metadata supplied by the sample provider rather than from assay-based typing. Nearly every sample came with metadata listing a de-identified subject ID, COVID-19 status, age in years and sex. The material from the prospective study consisted of cDNA or gDNA derived from T cells, B-cell-depleted T cells, or PBMCs. A freely available public database, intended as a resource for researchers studying the immune response to SARS-CoV-2, is where the repertoires were released. Samples came from the ongoing ImmuneRACE study (first 160 participants) plus 1,254 subjects from 6 global collaborators. Subjects who had been exposed to COVID-19, were actively infected with it, or had recovered from it provided the deeply sampled blood TCRbeta repertoires that made up the dataset.

The full study reports these points: Clinical and demographic metadata were provided uncurated, with the amount varying by source and participant.

Whole blood was collected in K2EDTA tubes by collaborating institutions according to the institutions' own protocols. For TCRbeta analysis, collaborators shipped samples as frozen whole blood, isolated PBMCs, or DNA extracted from either of those sample types. The immunoSEQ Assay, a bias-controlled multiplex PCR, was used to amplify TCRbeta CDR3 regions from genomic DNA. The original methods were these. The number of nucleated cells in each sample was estimated by amplification of reference gene primers within the assay. Sequence reads were collapsed and filtered to measure the absolute abundance of every unique TCRbeta CDR3 rearrangement. Productive Simpson clonality was computed per sample as the square root of Simpson's diversity index over productive rearrangements. Held by TCRdb, this immuneACCESS table contains in-frame sequences only and omits some clones. Under half of the omission traces to an unresolved V gene where checked; the cause of the rest is unknown. That table gives V, J and clone size, and the DNA gave D and trimming. The sample contains some 120,000 clones, around 81% of them found a single time. The ten largest clones represent 10% to 11% of the sample.

On this clone: The antigen it binds to is not known. No base qualities exist here, and no much larger clone lies one base off it.

Input material: peripheral blood. The origin of this receptor is a human donor in a cohort sampled during active COVID-19.

The CDR3 region: CATSTDTGGFTDTQYF. The DNA sequence is given as TGTGCCACCTCAACCGACACAGGGGGATTCACAGATACGCAGTATTTT. The rearrangement combines TRBV15 with TRBJ2-3, and TRBD1 aligns with 8 junction nucleotides. As encoded in the germline V gene (reference sequence), CDR1 is LNHNV while CDR2 is YYDKDF. Counted from cysteine to phenylalanine, this CDR3 has 16 amino acids. Only the CDR3 part of the read is kept: 48 bases, read in frame from the first base. Trimming takes 8 bases off V and 2 bases off J; junction bases not matched to a gene: 12.